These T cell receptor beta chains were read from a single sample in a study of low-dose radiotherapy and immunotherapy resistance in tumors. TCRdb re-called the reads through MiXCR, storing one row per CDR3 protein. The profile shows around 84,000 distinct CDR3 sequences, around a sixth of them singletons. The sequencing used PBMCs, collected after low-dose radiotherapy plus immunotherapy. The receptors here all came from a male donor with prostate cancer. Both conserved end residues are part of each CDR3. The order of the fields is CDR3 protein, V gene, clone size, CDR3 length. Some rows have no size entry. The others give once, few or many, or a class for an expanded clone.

CASSLTQGYYNEQFF TRBV7-3 - 15
CASSQGGSGSSYEQYF TRBV4-3 many 16
CASSQDRRITGELFF TRBV4-3 many 15
CSVAIRASTEAFF TRBV29-1 - 13
CASSLDAGGNQPQHF TRBV5-1 - 15
CASSLDYLGTEAFF TRBV7-2 many 14
CSGKDLNYGYTF TRBV29-1 many 12
CASSSGLTNYGYTF TRBV7-2 many 14
CATSAHEKLFF TRBV10-2 many 11
CASSRSGTSSYNEQFF TRBV14 many 16
CSVRDRASYEQYF TRBV29-1 many 13
CSAPNRGQSSYNEQFF TRBV20-1 many 16
CASSGTKNIQYF TRBV2 many 12
CASSQSTSGTEQYF TRBV5-1 many 14
CASSLRRDSQFF TRBV5-6 - 12
CASSFGLAGRETQYF TRBV7-9 - 15
CASSILQKHQPQHF TRBV19 many 14
CASAVTWNQPQHF TRBV6-4 many 13
CASSEQGRSTNEKLFF TRBV5-1 many 16
CASSLFGPNTGELFF TRBV5-1 - 15
CSAIQGRNEQFF TRBV20-1 many 12
CASSRTSVYNEQFF TRBV27 many 14
CSARVSVDTQYF TRBV20-1 many 12
CSARATGLRYGYTF TRBV20-1 many 14
CASSLKTGVGTGELFF TRBV3-1 many 16
CASSPPSAGGAEQFF TRBV18 many 15
CASNSGETQYF TRBV19 few 11
CASTGQGANYEQYF TRBV6-5 many 14
CASSLLGEGSEQYF TRBV7-8 many 14
CASSLKFTDTQYF TRBV27 - 13
CSARGTSFNGPYQETQYF TRBV20-1 many 18
CASSLAAPNYGYTF TRBV5-1 many 14
CASSQDGRVSEQFF TRBV3-1 many 14
CASSFGDTNYGYTF TRBV5-1 many 14
CTSSFQGSGANVLTF TRBV5-1 - 15
CASSLIPGGMNTEAFF TRBV11-2 many 16
CASSVATGGTEETQYF TRBV9 many 16
CASSGAGGGYNEQFF TRBV7-2 many 15
CASSKEAGNTGELFF TRBV7-2 many 15
CASSGPGQSQETQNF TRBV28 - 15
CASSLDGVGQTQYF TRBV7-9 many 14
CSVQTGGNTGELFFF TRBV29-1 - 15
CASSLGAGELFF TRBV5-1 many 12
CASSQARLAGAYEQYF TRBV3-1 - 16
CASSRRGLTSGRSLAKNIQYF TRBV21-1 - 21
CASSLAGPGRTDTQYF TRBV5-1 - 16
CASSVVPGGRGSYNEQIF TRBV9 - 18
CASRRPASGRVNEQFF TRBV6-2/TRBV6-3 - 16
CASSLGPFNTGELFF TRBV5-5 many 15
CASSPDVPSGSSYLREQFF TRBV4-1 many 19
CASRGSGTVYEQYF TRBV6-2/TRBV6-3 many 14
CASSTRDSKGSEQYF TRBV5-1 - 15
CAWSKVEGSQPQHF TRBV30 many 14
CASSLVYREVKGNEQFF TRBV7-8 many 17
CASSPKIAGILNF TRBV7-2 many 13
CASSQDGANYGYTF TRBV4-1 many 14
CASTPGLAASYEQYF TRBV28 many 15